The next 9 T cell receptor beta chains were all read from a single sample in a study of blood T cell repertoires in COVID-19. Sequencing used immunoSEQ multiplex PCR; TCRdb keeps in-frame clones, though not all of them. The repertoire holds roughly 310,000 clones, with 89% as singletons. Sequencing used PBMCs or T cells enriched from blood (not recorded which). The receptors were sampled from a middle-aged woman who had recovered from COVID-19.

The rearrangement links TRBV6-2 or TRBV6-3 to TRBJ2-7, with 7 nucleotides matching TRBD1. This CDR3 contains 16 residues. Unmatched junction bases numbered 8, after V lost 2 bases and J lost 1 base. Germline CDR1 reads MNHEY; CDR2 reads SVGEGT. Here the CDR3 DNA reads TGTGCCAGCAGTTACAAGGGACAGAGTCCTTCCTACGAGCAGTACTTC. It is translated as CASSYKGQSPSYEQYF.

In its sample, this clone was seen once. V usage is TRBV5-6 and J usage is TRBJ1-1, with D possibly being TRBD1 (6 bases). The germline V gene has CDR1 SGHDT and CDR2 YYEEEE. This CDR3 comprises 13 residues. Trimming removed 7 bases at V and 2 bases at J, with 12 bases between. The CDR3 protein is CASGDIINTEAFF. The CDR3 nucleotides read TGTGCCAGCGGGGACATAATAAACACTGAAGCTTTCTTT. The variable domain in full, with the rest retrieved from reference TRBV5-6 and TRBJ1-1, is DAGVTQSPTHLIKTRGQQVTLRCSPKSGHDTVSWYQQALGQGPQFIFQYYEEEERQRGNFPDRFSGHQFPNYSSELNVNALLLGDSALYLCASGDIINTEAFFGQGTRLTVV.

The V and J genes are TRBV7-8 and TRBJ2-1; 9 positions agree with TRBD2. Germline V gene sequence: CDR1 SGHVS, CDR2 FQNEAQ. Trimming took 0 bases from V and 7 from J; bases not matched to a gene: 13. The CDR3 is 18 amino acids. CDR3 nucleotide sequence: TGTGCCAGCAGCTTAGCCTATAGGGGACTAGCATCTCGGAATGAGCAGTTCTTC. It encodes CASSLAYRGLASRNEQFF.

The chain carries TRBV15 and TRBJ1-6, with 7 bases matching TRBD1. This CDR3 is 14 amino acids long. Germline V gene sequence: CDR1 LNHNV, CDR2 YYDKDF (reference sequence). V trimming: 5 bases; J trimming: 5 bases; junction bases outside the gene matches: 3. For the CDR3, the DNA is TGTGCCACCAGCTTGGGACAGAATAATTCACCCCTCCACTTT. It yields the protein CATSLGQNNSPLHF.

The chain employs TRBV7-2 and TRBJ2-5, with D uncertain. CDR3 length: 13 amino acids. V lost 5 bases to trimming and J lost 3 bases, with 10 bases between them. CDR1 and CDR2 (germline): SGHTA, FQGNSA. The CDR3 is CASSVDQEETQYF. Written as DNA, the CDR3 is TGTGCCAGCAGCGTCGACCAGGAAGAGACCCAGTACTTC.

With regard to this clone: The sample has other DNA sequences that encode this CDR3 too. In DNA form, the CDR3 reads TGTGCCAGCTCACCCAACTCCTACGAGCAGTACTTC. The encoded protein is CASSPNSYEQYF. The chain combines TRBV18 with TRBJ2-7; D is unclear. The CDR3 extends over 12 amino acids. Trimming shortened V by 3 bases and J by 0 bases, and 3 bases separated the two germline ends. From germline, CDR1 is KGHSH and CDR2 LQKENI.

This chain joins TRBV4-3 and TRBJ1-5; possible D gene TRBD1, 5 bases. Trimming shortened V by 0 bases and J by 0 bases, and 15 bases separated the two germline ends. In germline, CDR1 is LGHNA, CDR2 YSLEER. CDR3 length equals 18 residues. The CDR3 DNA reads as TGCGCCAGCAGCCAAGATGGGTCTGGGGCAGTTAGCAATCAGCCCCAGCATTTT. Translation gives CASSQDGSGAVSNQPQHF.

This clone was recorded once. V is TRBV23-1 and J is TRBJ1-4; D ambiguous. TRBV23-1 is annotated as an ORF whose role is uncertain. The CDR3 loop spans 14 amino acids. V lost 8 bases and J 3 bases, leaving 13 bases between the germline ends. CDR3 in DNA: TGCGCCAGCCTAAGTTGGGCAGCTAATGAAAAACTGTTTTTT. Amino acid sequence: CASLSWAANEKLFF.

CDR3 bases: TGTGCCAGCAGTTTAGGGGGCGGGAGGAATGAGCAGTTCTTC. It yields the protein CASSLGGGRNEQFF. The chain employs TRBV27 and TRBJ2-1; 8 bases align to TRBD2. In germline, CDR1 is MNHEY, CDR2 SMNVEV (reference sequence). The trim removed 2 bases at V and 7 bases at J, leaving 4 bases unmatched. CDR3 length: 14 amino acids.